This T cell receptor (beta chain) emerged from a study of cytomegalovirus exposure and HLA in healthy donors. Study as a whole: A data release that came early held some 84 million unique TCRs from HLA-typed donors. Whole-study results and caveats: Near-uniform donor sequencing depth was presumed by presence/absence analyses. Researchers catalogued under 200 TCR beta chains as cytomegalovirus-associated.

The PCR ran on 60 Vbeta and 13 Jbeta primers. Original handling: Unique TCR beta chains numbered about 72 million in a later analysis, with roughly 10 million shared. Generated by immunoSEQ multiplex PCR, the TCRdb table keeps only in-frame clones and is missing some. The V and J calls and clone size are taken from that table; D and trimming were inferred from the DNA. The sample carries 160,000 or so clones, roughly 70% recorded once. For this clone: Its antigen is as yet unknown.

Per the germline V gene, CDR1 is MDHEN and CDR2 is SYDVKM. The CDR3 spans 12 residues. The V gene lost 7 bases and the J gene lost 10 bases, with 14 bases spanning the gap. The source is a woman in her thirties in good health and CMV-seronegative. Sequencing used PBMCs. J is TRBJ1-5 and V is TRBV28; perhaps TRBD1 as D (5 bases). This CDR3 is CASNLPGRPQHF. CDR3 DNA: TGTGCCAGCAACCTACCAGGGCGTCCCCAGCATTTT. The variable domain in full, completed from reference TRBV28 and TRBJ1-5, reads DVKVTQSSRYLVKRTGEKVFLECVQDMDHENMFWYRQDPGLGLRLIYFSYDVKMKEKGDIPEGYSVSREKKERFSLILESASTNQTSMYLCASNLPGRPQHFGDGTRLSIL.